This is a list of T cell receptor beta chains from one sample in a study of T-cell memory formation after mild COVID-19. TCRdb called the 5' RACE reads again in MiXCR, with one record for every CDR3 protein. The sample shows a few hundred thousand distinct CDR3 sequences, under 20% of them seen only once. What was sequenced was PBMCs or a T cell subset sorted from them (not recorded which). The receptors were gathered from a young man who had mild COVID-19 (a few samples of this study predate the infection). Cell type and time point are not known. Both conserved end residues are part of each CDR3. Fields, in order: D gene, J gene, clone size, V gene, CDR3 DNA, CDR3 protein. A D gene is named only where the DNA matches it firmly. Size is stated for part of the rows, as once, few or many counts, or as a class when the clone is expanded.

d_call: NA
j_call: TRBJ1-6
clone_size: many
v_call: TRBV7-2
cdr3_nt: TGTGCCAGCAGCCCTCTACATAATTCACCCCTCCACTTT
cdr3_aa: CASSPLHNSPLHF

d_call: TRBD2
j_call: TRBJ2-3
clone_size: few
v_call: TRBV5-1
cdr3_nt: TGCGCCAGCAGCTTGGCCTCTGGACTAGCGGGGCACACAGATACGCAGTATTTT
cdr3_aa: CASSLASGLAGHTDTQYF

d_call: NA
j_call: TRBJ1-2
clone_size: few
v_call: TRBV7-9
cdr3_nt: TGTGCCAGCATCAAATCGCAGGGTTTCTCTGGCTACACCTTC
cdr3_aa: CASIKSQGFSGYTF

d_call: TRBD1
j_call: TRBJ1-1
clone_size: many
v_call: TRBV7-2
cdr3_nt: TGTGCCAGCAGCTCGCAGGGGGGCGCGGACACTGAAGCTTTCTTT
cdr3_aa: CASSSQGGADTEAFF

d_call: NA
j_call: TRBJ2-2
clone_size: few
v_call: TRBV7-2
cdr3_nt: TGTGCCAGCAGCTTATCCCAGGGGGGTTCCGGGGAGCTGTTTTTT
cdr3_aa: CASSLSQGGSGELFF

d_call: NA
j_call: TRBJ2-5
clone_size: few
v_call: TRBV20-1
cdr3_nt: TGCAGTGCTAGAGAGGGCAACAGCGGAGAGACCCAGTACTTC
cdr3_aa: CSAREGNSGETQYF

d_call: NA
j_call: TRBJ1-1
clone_size: NA
v_call: TRBV29-1
cdr3_nt: TGCAGCGTTCGAGGGAGGCGTACTGAAGCTTTCTTT
cdr3_aa: CSVRGRRTEAFF

d_call: NA
j_call: TRBJ2-6
clone_size: few
v_call: TRBV9
cdr3_nt: TGTGCCAGCAGCGACGATCCCCATGCGGGCTCTGGGGCCAACGTCCTGACTTTC
cdr3_aa: CASSDDPHAGSGANVLTF

d_call: NA
j_call: TRBJ1-2
clone_size: NA
v_call: TRBV19
cdr3_nt: TGTGCCAGTAGTATAGATGACAGCTATGGCTACACCTTC
cdr3_aa: CASSIDDSYGYTF

d_call: NA
j_call: TRBJ1-6
clone_size: NA
v_call: TRBV2
cdr3_nt: TGTGCCAGCCAAATAAATTCACCCCTCCACTTT
cdr3_aa: CASQINSPLHF

d_call: NA
j_call: TRBJ1-2
clone_size: NA
v_call: TRBV20-1
cdr3_nt: TGCAGTGCTCCAGACCGGGGGGCTAACTATGGCTACACCTTC
cdr3_aa: CSAPDRGANYGYTF

d_call: NA
j_call: TRBJ1-5
clone_size: NA
v_call: TRBV29-1
cdr3_nt: TGCAGCGCTGATGATGGGGGGGGGCAGCCCCAGCATTTT
cdr3_aa: CSADDGGGQPQHF

d_call: NA
j_call: TRBJ2-1
clone_size: many
v_call: TRBV6-6
cdr3_nt: TGTGCCAGCAGTATGAGACGTAACCAGTTCTACAATGAGCAGTTCTTC
cdr3_aa: CASSMRRNQFYNEQFF

d_call: TRBD2
j_call: TRBJ2-1
clone_size: NA
v_call: TRBV7-2
cdr3_nt: TGTGCCAGCAGCAGACCGACTAGCGGGGCAAATGAGCAGTTCTTC
cdr3_aa: CASSRPTSGANEQFF

d_call: NA
j_call: TRBJ2-5
clone_size: few
v_call: TRBV20-1
cdr3_nt: TGCAGTGTAGGGGTTGTGGCCCAGTACTTC
cdr3_aa: CSVGVVAQYF

d_call: TRBD2
j_call: TRBJ2-5
clone_size: NA
v_call: TRBV3-1
cdr3_nt: TGTGCCAGCAGCCAAGATGGGACTAGGTCGCAGACCCAGTACTTC
cdr3_aa: CASSQDGTRSQTQYF

d_call: TRBD1
j_call: TRBJ2-5
clone_size: NA
v_call: TRBV20-1
cdr3_nt: TGCAGTGCTAGCCGGAGGGACAGGGGAGAGACCCAGTACTTC
cdr3_aa: CSASRRDRGETQYF

d_call: TRBD1
j_call: TRBJ1-2
clone_size: NA
v_call: TRBV7-2
cdr3_nt: TGTGCCAGCAGCCACCCGACAGGGGGCAGCTATGGCTACACCTTC
cdr3_aa: CASSHPTGGSYGYTF

d_call: NA
j_call: TRBJ2-1
clone_size: many
v_call: TRBV5-1
cdr3_nt: TGCGCCAGCAGCTTGGACCCCCCTGCCTATGAGCAGTTCTTC
cdr3_aa: CASSLDPPAYEQFF

d_call: NA
j_call: TRBJ2-2
clone_size: few
v_call: TRBV6-1
cdr3_nt: TGTGCCAGCAGTGAATGGGTTCCTCACGTGGCTGGGACCGGGGAGCTGTTTTTT
cdr3_aa: CASSEWVPHVAGTGELFF

d_call: NA
j_call: TRBJ2-6
clone_size: NA
v_call: TRBV6-6
cdr3_nt: TGTGCCAGCAGTTATCCCCACGGACAGTACTCTGGGGCCAACGTCCTGACTTTC
cdr3_aa: CASSYPHGQYSGANVLTF

d_call: NA
j_call: TRBJ1-2
clone_size: NA
v_call: TRBV18
cdr3_nt: TGTGCCAGCTCACCACCGGGCAGGGCGGTGGGCTACACCTTC
cdr3_aa: CASSPPGRAVGYTF

d_call: NA
j_call: TRBJ1-2
clone_size: many
v_call: TRBV11-2
cdr3_nt: TGTGCCAGCAGCTTATTATCCCCCCGGACAGCCAACTATGGCTACACCTTC
cdr3_aa: CASSLLSPRTANYGYTF

d_call: TRBD1
j_call: TRBJ2-5
clone_size: few
v_call: TRBV2
cdr3_nt: TGTGCCAACACCCGGGACAGTATGATGCAAGAGACCCAGTACTTC
cdr3_aa: CANTRDSMMQETQYF

d_call: NA
j_call: TRBJ2-5
clone_size: many
v_call: TRBV27
cdr3_nt: TGTGCCAGCAGCGGCCTGTTCCAAGAGACCCAGTACTTC
cdr3_aa: CASSGLFQETQYF

d_call: TRBD2
j_call: TRBJ2-1
clone_size: NA
v_call: TRBV9
cdr3_nt: TGTGCCAGCAGCGTGACTAGCGGGTATGGGGGGAATGAGCAGTTCTTC
cdr3_aa: CASSVTSGYGGNEQFF

d_call: TRBD2
j_call: TRBJ2-7
clone_size: many
v_call: TRBV6-5
cdr3_nt: TGTGCCAGCAGGTCCCCCGGGGGGAGCTCCTACGAGCAGTACTTC
cdr3_aa: CASRSPGGSSYEQYF

d_call: NA
j_call: TRBJ1-1
clone_size: few
v_call: TRBV29-1
cdr3_nt: TGCAGCGCCCGCCAGCCGGGAACTGAAGCTTTCTTT
cdr3_aa: CSARQPGTEAFF

d_call: NA
j_call: TRBJ2-3
clone_size: many
v_call: TRBV7-2
cdr3_nt: TGTGCCAGCAGCCGGAGAACAGGAGGCACAGATACGCAGTATTTT
cdr3_aa: CASSRRTGGTDTQYF

d_call: TRBD2
j_call: TRBJ2-5
clone_size: NA
v_call: TRBV5-1
cdr3_nt: TGCGCCAGCAGGACTAGCTCTGAGGAAGAGACCCAGTACTTC
cdr3_aa: CASRTSSEEETQYF

d_call: NA
j_call: TRBJ2-3
clone_size: few
v_call: TRBV9
cdr3_nt: TGTGCCAGCAGCATGCACAGGGGGGGGGAAGATACGCAGTATTTT
cdr3_aa: CASSMHRGGEDTQYF

d_call: TRBD2
j_call: TRBJ2-5
clone_size: NA
v_call: TRBV7-7
cdr3_nt: TGTGCTAGCAGCTTAGGGTGGCCGGGACTAGCGGTTCAAGAGACCCAGTACTTC
cdr3_aa: CASSLGWPGLAVQETQYF

d_call: NA
j_call: TRBJ1-4
clone_size: NA
v_call: TRBV2
cdr3_nt: TGTGCCAGCCGGTCAGGGACTCGTGAAAAACTGTTTTTT
cdr3_aa: CASRSGTREKLFF

d_call: NA
j_call: TRBJ1-1
clone_size: many
v_call: TRBV7-2
cdr3_nt: TGTGCCAGCAGCTTTACAGGTATGAACACTGAAGCTTTCTTT
cdr3_aa: CASSFTGMNTEAFF

d_call: TRBD2
j_call: TRBJ2-3
clone_size: few
v_call: TRBV20-1
cdr3_nt: TGCAGTGCTAGATTGCGGGGGTTCTTGGATACGCAGTATTTT
cdr3_aa: CSARLRGFLDTQYF

d_call: TRBD1
j_call: TRBJ1-2
clone_size: NA
v_call: TRBV5-1
cdr3_nt: TGCGCCAGCAGCTTGACCACAGGGGGCAGCGGCTACACCTTC
cdr3_aa: CASSLTTGGSGYTF

d_call: NA
j_call: TRBJ2-3
clone_size: NA
v_call: TRBV21-1
cdr3_nt: TGTGCCAGCAGCAAAGACCTCCGCACAGATACGCAGTATTTT
cdr3_aa: CASSKDLRTDTQYF

d_call: NA
j_call: TRBJ2-5
clone_size: few
v_call: TRBV29-1
cdr3_nt: TGCAGCGTTGAGGAGGGGTCGGAGACCCAGTACTTC
cdr3_aa: CSVEEGSETQYF

d_call: TRBD2
j_call: TRBJ2-2
clone_size: NA
v_call: TRBV4-1
cdr3_nt: TGCGCCAGCAGCCCCCGACTAGCGGGGGCCTGGGAGCTGTTTTTT
cdr3_aa: CASSPRLAGAWELFF

d_call: NA
j_call: TRBJ2-5
clone_size: NA
v_call: TRBV7-9
cdr3_nt: TGTGCCAGCAGCTTAGGCAGGGGACGAGAAGAGACCCAGTACTTC
cdr3_aa: CASSLGRGREETQYF

d_call: TRBD1
j_call: TRBJ1-2
clone_size: NA
v_call: TRBV10-3
cdr3_nt: TGTGCCATCAGTGACTCGGGACAGGGATATGGCTACACCTTC
cdr3_aa: CAISDSGQGYGYTF

d_call: TRBD2
j_call: TRBJ2-5
clone_size: few
v_call: TRBV5-1
cdr3_nt: TGCGCCAGCAGCCCCTCTAGCGGGGGGGCCGGGAAGACCCAGTACTTC
cdr3_aa: CASSPSSGGAGKTQYF

d_call: NA
j_call: TRBJ2-1
clone_size: NA
v_call: TRBV4-3
cdr3_nt: TGCGCCAGCAGCCAAGATCCTCCCGGGGACTACAATGAGCAGTTCTTC
cdr3_aa: CASSQDPPGDYNEQFF

d_call: TRBD1
j_call: TRBJ1-5
clone_size: NA
v_call: TRBV12-3/TRBV12-4
cdr3_nt: TGTGCCGTCGCCAGGGGGCAGGGGCAGCCCCAGCATTTT
cdr3_aa: CAVARGQGQPQHF

d_call: NA
j_call: TRBJ2-2
clone_size: few
v_call: TRBV7-6
cdr3_nt: TGTGCCAGCAGCTTAGCCCAGATTTATCCCGGGGAGCTGTTTTTT
cdr3_aa: CASSLAQIYPGELFF

d_call: NA
j_call: TRBJ2-6
clone_size: NA
v_call: TRBV11-3
cdr3_nt: TGTGCCAGCAGTGTGGAATCCGGGGCCAACGTCCTGACTTTC
cdr3_aa: CASSVESGANVLTF

d_call: NA
j_call: TRBJ2-3
clone_size: NA
v_call: TRBV10-3
cdr3_nt: TGTGCCATGCCGGGGCCGCAGTATTTT
cdr3_aa: CAMPGPQYF

d_call: NA
j_call: TRBJ2-3
clone_size: NA
v_call: TRBV7-3
cdr3_nt: TGTGCCAGCAGCTTAACGGCGTCAGATACGCAGTATTTT
cdr3_aa: CASSLTASDTQYF

d_call: NA
j_call: TRBJ1-4
clone_size: few
v_call: TRBV14
cdr3_nt: TGTGCCAGCAGCCAAGACGGGACCATGTCGGGAAAACTGTTTTTT
cdr3_aa: CASSQDGTMSGKLFF

d_call: NA
j_call: TRBJ2-3
clone_size: few
v_call: TRBV9
cdr3_nt: TGTGCCAGCAGCACCCTGCAGGGGGGGGATACGCAGTATTTT
cdr3_aa: CASSTLQGGDTQYF

d_call: NA
j_call: TRBJ2-5
clone_size: few
v_call: TRBV6-5
cdr3_nt: TGTGCCAGCAGTTACACTCGGCGAGGGGGAGAGACCCAGTACTTC
cdr3_aa: CASSYTRRGGETQYF

d_call: NA
j_call: TRBJ1-1
clone_size: NA
v_call: TRBV7-9
cdr3_nt: TGTGCCAGCAGCCCGGGGGGCCGGGGGAACACTGAAGCTTTCTTT
cdr3_aa: CASSPGGRGNTEAFF

d_call: NA
j_call: TRBJ2-3
clone_size: many
v_call: TRBV5-1
cdr3_nt: TGTGCCAGCAGCTTAGAGACAGATACGCAGTATTTT
cdr3_aa: CASSLETDTQYF